Listed below are T cell receptor beta chains from one sample, sequenced in a study of T cell responses to AZD1222 COVID-19 vaccine. Only in-frame clones appear in the TCRdb table, and some are missing; sequencing was by immunoSEQ multiplex PCR. The table lists roughly 140,000 clones, approximately 91% of them singletons. This material consisted of peripheral blood, taken 28 days after the second AZD1222 dose. These receptors were collected from an adult who received the AZD1222 COVID-19 vaccine. Each CDR3 is given with its conserved first and last residue. The order of the fields is clone size, D gene, V gene, J gene, CDR3 protein, CDR3 DNA. D genes are given only for firm matches. Part of the rows lack a size; the others show once, few, many or a class for expanded clones.

>NA|NA|TRBV18|TRBJ2-7
CASSRPGTYEQYF
TGTGCCAGCTCACGTCCAGGAACCTACGAGCAGTACTTC
>NA|NA|TRBV5-6|TRBJ1-5
CASSLGSGYKGNQPQHF
TGTGCCAGCAGCTTGGGATCAGGGTATAAGGGCAATCAGCCCCAGCATTTT
>NA|NA|TRBV4-1|TRBJ1-5
CASSPGIKQPQHF
TGCGCCAGCAGCCCCGGGATAAAGCAGCCCCAGCATTTT
>NA|TRBD1|TRBV2|TRBJ1-4
CASSGTAHEKLFF
TGTGCCAGCTCCGGGACAGCCCATGAAAAACTGTTTTTT
>NA|NA|TRBV2|TRBJ1-4
CASRPGLTTEKLFF
TGTGCCAGCAGGCCCGGATTGACCACTGAAAAACTGTTTTTT
>NA|NA|TRBV6-5|TRBJ2-7
CASSSKGHEQYF
TGTGCCAGCAGTTCCAAGGGCCACGAGCAGTACTTC
>NA|TRBD1|TRBV19|TRBJ1-1
CASSSGQGAEVTEAFF
TGTGCCAGTAGTTCGGGACAGGGGGCAGAGGTCACTGAAGCTTTCTTT
>NA|TRBD1|TRBV10-3|TRBJ2-7
CAISPGQGYEQYF
TGTGCCATCTCACCGGGACAGGGTTACGAGCAGTACTTC
>NA|NA|TRBV5-6|TRBJ1-4
CASSSRQVGEKLFF
TGTGCCAGCAGCTCCCGACAGGTGGGGGAAAAACTGTTTTTT
>NA|NA|TRBV11-2|TRBJ1-1
CASSPGRLLGNTEAFF
TGTGCCAGCAGCCCGGGACGGCTCCTCGGGAACACTGAAGCTTTCTTT
>NA|NA|TRBV7-2|TRBJ2-3
CASSLTDTQYF
TGTGCCAGCAGCCTCACAGATACGCAGTATTTT
>NA|NA|TRBV6-5|TRBJ1-1
CASSYEARREAEAFF
TGTGCCAGCAGTTACGAGGCCCGGAGAGAGGCTGAAGCTTTCTTT
>once|NA|TRBV7-9|TRBJ1-2
CASGGRGSASGYTF
TGTGCCAGCGGGGGAAGGGGCAGTGCTTCTGGCTACACCTTC
>NA|NA|TRBV19|TRBJ1-3
CASSMVRVSGNTIYF
TGTGCCAGTAGTATGGTTCGGGTCTCTGGAAACACCATATATTTT
>once|TRBD2|TRBV7-6|TRBJ2-1
CASSSSGTEQFF
TGTGCCAGCAGCTCTAGCGGGACTGAGCAGTTCTTC
>NA|TRBD2|TRBV2|TRBJ2-3
CASIAGGITDTQYF
TGTGCCAGCATAGCGGGAGGAATCACAGATACGCAGTATTTT
>once|NA|TRBV12-3/TRBV12-4|TRBJ2-3
CASGYMGTDTQYF
TGTGCGTCGGGGTACATGGGCACAGATACGCAGTATTTT
>NA|NA|TRBV9|TRBJ2-1
CASSGVGGSSYNEQFF
TGTGCCAGCAGCGGTGTCGGGGGTAGCTCCTACAATGAGCAGTTCTTC
>few|NA|TRBV7-9|TRBJ1-1
CASSLAWTDEAFF
TGTGCCAGCAGCTTAGCGTGGACCGACGAAGCTTTCTTT
>once|TRBD2|TRBV10-2|TRBJ2-3
CASSDQGLATDTQYF
TGCGCCAGCAGTGACCAGGGACTAGCGACAGATACGCAGTATTTT
>once|NA|TRBV2|TRBJ1-1
CASSTQKNTEAFF
TGTGCCAGCAGTACACAAAAGAACACTGAAGCTTTCTTT
>NA|NA|TRBV27|TRBJ1-6
CASSLSGQYSPLHF
TGTGCCAGCAGTTTATCGGGGCAGTATTCACCCCTCCACTTT
>once|NA|TRBV5-4|TRBJ1-6
CASSLDRYNSPLHF
TGTGCCAGCAGCTTGGACAGATATAATTCACCCCTCCACTTT
>once|NA|TRBV27|TRBJ1-1
CASSPWTDLNTEAFF
TGTGCCAGCAGTCCCTGGACAGATTTGAACACTGAAGCTTTCTTT
>NA|TRBD1|TRBV6-5|TRBJ2-5
CASRGGAGPETQYF
TGTGCCAGCAGAGGGGGCGCAGGTCCAGAGACCCAGTACTTC
>NA|NA|TRBV3-1/TRBV3-2|TRBJ1-2
CASSQALIDYGYTF
TGTGCCAGCAGCCAAGCATTAATTGACTATGGCTACACCTTC
>NA|TRBD1|TRBV18|TRBJ1-4
CASSPPGTGVEKLFF
TGTGCCAGCTCACCGCCCGGGACAGGGGTGGAAAAACTGTTTTTT
>NA|NA|TRBV7-6|TRBJ2-7
CASSQQGPRGEQYF
TGTGCCAGCAGCCAGCAAGGGCCCAGGGGCGAGCAGTACTTC
>NA|NA|TRBV15|TRBJ1-4
CATSKGIMETNEKLFF
TGTGCCACCAGCAAAGGGATAATGGAGACTAATGAAAAACTGTTTTTT
>NA|NA|TRBV10-3|TRBJ1-2
CAIGGTAYGYTF
TGTGCCATCGGGGGGACGGCCTATGGCTACACCTTC
>few|NA|TRBV7-9|TRBJ2-7
CASSPAGGSYEQYF
TGTGCCAGCAGCCCTGCTGGGGGGAGCTACGAGCAGTACTTC
>NA|NA|TRBV5-4|TRBJ2-3
CASSLALEGDTQYF
TGTGCCAGCAGCTTGGCCTTGGAGGGGGATACGCAGTATTTT
>NA|NA|TRBV10-3|TRBJ2-7
CAISDLEGSSEQYF
TGTGCCATCAGTGATCTCGAGGGGTCAAGCGAGCAGTACTTC
>NA|TRBD2|TRBV14|TRBJ2-1
CASSQGTSGSYNEQFF
TGTGCCAGCAGCCAGGGGACTAGCGGGTCCTACAATGAGCAGTTCTTC
>NA|NA|TRBV18|TRBJ1-1
CASSLRTETVRAEAFF
TGTGCCAGCTCACTTAGGACAGAAACCGTGAGGGCTGAAGCTTTCTTT
>NA|TRBD2|TRBV2|TRBJ2-3
CASSGGAGVSTDTQYF
TGTGCCAGCAGTGGGGGAGCGGGAGTGAGCACAGATACGCAGTATTTT
>NA|TRBD1|TRBV7-9|TRBJ2-7
CASSQGRDSSYEQYF
TGTGCCAGCAGTCAGGGCCGGGACAGCTCCTACGAGCAGTACTTC
>NA|NA|TRBV16|TRBJ1-3
CASSPTGSGNTIYF
TGTGCCAGCAGCCCCACAGGGAGTGGAAACACCATATATTTT
>NA|NA|TRBV2|TRBJ1-5
CASTLGGGGSNQPQHF
TGTGCCAGCACCCTAGGGGGAGGGGGAAGCAATCAGCCCCAGCATTTT
>once|NA|TRBV30|TRBJ1-1
CAWSVPGSGTEAFF
TGTGCCTGGAGTGTCCCCGGGTCGGGGACTGAAGCTTTCTTT
>once|NA|TRBV28|TRBJ2-7
CASSTSLPYEQYF
TGTGCCAGCAGTACTTCATTACCCTACGAGCAGTACTTC
>NA|TRBD2|TRBV11-3|TRBJ2-2
CASSLGGLAGDTGELFF
TGTGCCAGCAGCTTAGGAGGACTAGCGGGAGACACCGGGGAGCTGTTTTTT
>NA|NA|TRBV5-4|TRBJ1-4
CASSFPGDEKLFF
TGTGCCAGCAGCTTTCCAGGGGATGAAAAACTGTTTTTT
>NA|TRBD2|TRBV25-1|TRBJ2-5
CASSAPPPGGAETQYF
TGTGCCAGCAGTGCCCCTCCACCGGGGGGGGCTGAGACCCAGTACTTC
>few|TRBD2|TRBV29-1|TRBJ2-7
CSVEGLAGGPAYEQYF
TGCAGCGTTGAGGGACTAGCGGGAGGACCGGCCTACGAGCAGTACTTC
>NA|NA|TRBV15|TRBJ2-3
CATSRDRYTDTQYF
TGTGCCACCAGCAGAGATCGCTACACAGATACGCAGTATTTT
>NA|NA|TRBV5-1|TRBJ2-5
CASSLAQETQYF
TGCGCCAGCAGCTTGGCCCAAGAGACCCAGTACTTC
>NA|NA|TRBV19|TRBJ2-7
CASSSRVGEQYF
TGTGCCAGTAGTTCCAGGGTTGGCGAGCAGTACTTC
>NA|NA|TRBV12-3/TRBV12-4|TRBJ2-7
CASSSASYEQYF
TGTGCCAGCAGTTCGGCGAGCTACGAGCAGTACTTC
>NA|NA|TRBV7-9|TRBJ1-2
CASSLEQAGAQGYTF
TGTGCCAGCAGCCTCGAGCAGGCAGGGGCCCAGGGCTACACCTTC
>NA|TRBD2|TRBV3-1/TRBV3-2|TRBJ2-2
CASTSGGTGELFF
TGTGCCAGCACCTCGGGGGGCACCGGGGAGCTGTTTTTT
>NA|TRBD2|TRBV5-1|TRBJ2-5
CASSLGGAGGLQETQYF
TGCGCCAGCAGCCTCGGGGGAGCGGGGGGCCTCCAAGAGACCCAGTACTTC